Sequencing of this T cell receptor (beta chain) was carried out in a study of human CD8 memory T cell subsets. TSTEM referred to stem-like memory CD8+ T cells, which were CCR7+ PD-1- TIGIT-. Sequencing libraries of TCR beta were made by UMI-labeled 5' RACE. TCRdb re-called the 5' RACE reads and gives one entry per CDR3 protein, without DNA. The sample totals 9,500 to 13,000 distinct CDR3 sequences. Germline CDR1 and CDR2: MDHEN and SYDVKM. This CDR3 spans 16 amino acids. The chain joins TRBV28 to TRBJ2-7; TCRdb outputs TRBD2, but without DNA this stays unchecked. The receptor's source is a human donor in good health. The sequencing input was CD8+ stem-like memory T cells (TSCM and TCM) sorted from PBMCs. Specified subset: stem-like memory CD8 T cells (TSTEM), CCR7+ PD-1- TIGIT-. The CDR3 here is CASSPATLTYLYEQYF.